A single sample is the source of the 3 T cell receptor beta chains below, sequenced in a study of T cell changes during pregnancy in multiple sclerosis. Produced via immunoSEQ multiplex PCR; TCRdb's table is partial and in-frame only. The table records around 88,000 clones, approximately 90% of them present only once. Material: peripheral blood, obtained in the first trimester of pregnancy. Every receptor here comes from a female donor with multiple sclerosis, enrolled in a pregnancy study.

This clone was seen a single time. This chain joins TRBV28 and TRBJ1-2, with D possibly TRBD1 on 5 matching bases. This CDR3 is 13 amino acids long. V was shortened by 2 bases and J by 4 bases, with 8 bases between the two germline ends. The germline gives CDR1 MDHEN, CDR2 SYDVKM. The CDR3 nucleotides read TGTGCCAGCAGTTTACAGGGAGGCTATGGCTACACCTTC. Translation gives CASSLQGGYGYTF.

This chain joins TRBV6-1 and TRBJ2-2, with D possibly TRBD2 on 7 matching bases. CDR1 is MNHNS, CDR2 SASEGT, per germline. V lost 6 bases and J lost 6, with 17 bases in between. There are 15 residues in the CDR3. In DNA, the CDR3 is TGTGCCAGCAGAGACCCTAGGGGGGGGGCCGGGGAGCTGTTTTTT. This codes for CASRDPRGGAGELFF.

This sequence joins TRBV6-1 and TRBJ1-5; D is unclear. V was cut by 3 bases and J by 4 bases, with 7 bases left in between. CDR3 length equals 13 residues. Germline CDR1 is MNHNS and CDR2 is SASEGT. CDR3 region: CASSELSNQPQHF. In DNA form, the CDR3 reads TGTGCCAGCAGTGAGCTAAGTAATCAGCCCCAGCATTTT.